This record looks at one T cell receptor (beta chain) sequence and its context. Its antigen is still unknown. This may be a read error: a much more frequent sequence differs by one nucleotide. Time point denoted: newly diagnosed GD, antithyroid drugs for less than 3 months. After RNA was extracted from PBMCs, the TCR library was made from it. This entry belongs to a study of regulatory T cells in long-lasting Graves disease. Background on the study: Graves' patients, newly diagnosed, had taken antithyroid drugs under 3 months.

V lost 0 bases, J lost 10 bases, and 27 bases lay in between. The germline V gene encodes CDR1 DFQATT and CDR2 SNEGSKA (reference sequence). The CDR3 length is 18 residues. iRepertoire HTBI primers and Arm-PCR of CDR3 regions built TCR beta libraries. One entry per CDR3 protein, called by TCRdb with MiXCR from the multiplex PCR reads. The table has 300,000 to 400,000 distinct CDR3 sequences, 15% seen once; the top ten hold 22%. Study-wide findings and caveats: Those with persistent Graves' had less TCR diversity than newly diagnosed patients. Persistent disease was associated with favored TRBV28 usage and with favored use of TRBJ1-2 and TRBJ2-5.

Material: peripheral blood mononuclear cells (PBMCs), obtained at new diagnosis, from a patient treated with antithyroid drugs. This chain uses TRBV20-1 with TRBJ1-4; TRBD1 is a possible D gene (5 bases). The sequence derives from a female donor with Graves disease. CDR3 sequence reads: CSARDLGGTFTATGKLFF. As DNA, the CDR3 is TGCAGTGCTAGAGATCTTGGGGGGACGTTTACCGCGACGGGAAAACTGTTTTTT.